These T cell receptor beta chains were read from a single sample in a study of Ad26.COV2.S vaccination and SARS-CoV-2 variants. TCRdb's copy holds only in-frame clones and misses some; the assay was immunoSEQ multiplex PCR. The data show approximately 340,000 clones, about 88% seen once. The source material was peripheral blood, sampled in a trial of Ad26.COV2.S vaccine versus placebo. The receptors here all came from a person aged 18-60 years who received the Ad26.COV2.S COVID-19 vaccine or a placebo. Each CDR3 is given with its conserved first and last residue. The order of the fields is CDR3 length, J gene, D gene, V gene, CDR3 protein, CDR3 DNA. The D gene is left open where the match is weak.

12,TRBJ2-7,NA,TRBV28,CASSFQVSEQYF,TGTGCCAGCAGTTTCCAAGTATCCGAGCAGTACTTC
16,TRBJ1-1,NA,TRBV7-8,CASRLGPRGVWTEAFF,TGTGCCAGCAGACTAGGGCCGAGGGGGGTTTGGACTGAAGCTTTCTTT
16,TRBJ2-2,TRBD2,TRBV7-2,CASSRFGAGASGELFF,TGTGCCAGCAGCCGCTTTGGGGCGGGAGCGAGCGGGGAGCTGTTTTTT
13,TRBJ2-6,NA,TRBV27,CASSLSGANVLTF,TGTGCCAGCAGTTTATCTGGGGCCAACGTCCTGACTTTC
16,TRBJ2-3,TRBD1,TRBV3-1/TRBV3-2,CASSQEGTGETDTQYF,TGTGCCAGCAGCCAAGAAGGGACAGGGGAGACAGATACGCAGTATTTT
12,TRBJ1-3,TRBD1,TRBV29-1,CSTRDSGNTIYF,TGCAGCACCCGGGACAGTGGAAACACCATATATTTT
15,TRBJ2-3,NA,TRBV3-1/TRBV3-2,CASSQGTKSTDTQYF,TGTGCCAGCAGCCAAGGGACAAAAAGCACAGATACGCAGTATTTT
16,TRBJ2-3,TRBD2,TRBV6-5,CASSYLAGGGTDTQYF,TGTGCCAGCAGTTACCTAGCGGGAGGAGGCACAGATACGCAGTATTTT
15,TRBJ1-2,NA,TRBV9,CASSALGGQGGGYTF,TGTGCCAGCAGCGCCCTTGGAGGGCAGGGCGGTGGCTACACCTTC
13,TRBJ1-2,NA,TRBV24-1,CATSDPGRYGYTF,TGTGCCACCAGTGACCCTGGCCGCTATGGCTACACCTTC